The 7 T cell receptor beta chains below come from one sample, sequenced in a study of long-term antiretroviral therapy in people with HIV. The libraries were made with immunoSEQ v3.0 at survey level. Data came from immunoSEQ multiplex PCR; TCRdb stores just in-frame clones and leaves some out. This sample has about 21,000 clones; 76% occur once, and the top ten carry approximately 9.3%. The source material was unsorted PBMCs, sampled 0.5 years before starting antiretroviral therapy. Source of these receptors: a man aged 18 to 30 with HIV.

J is TRBJ2-7 and V is TRBV10-3, with 7 bases fitting TRBD2. The CDR3 is 14 amino acids. Germline trimming cut 11 bases from V and 4 bases from J; bases unmatched to any gene: 14. CDR1 ENHRY and CDR2 SYGVKD come from the germline V gene. CDR3 protein: CAVGSAGPHYEQYF. In DNA form, the CDR3 reads TGTGCCGTCGGATCAGCGGGGCCTCATTACGAGCAGTACTTC.

This sequence joins TRBV5-1 and TRBJ2-1; a weak D match, TRBD2 (5 bases). The V gene lost 0 bases and the J gene lost 4 bases, with 11 bases spanning the gap. Germline CDR1 reads SGHRS; CDR2 reads YFSETQ. This CDR3 contains 15 residues. This CDR3 reads CASSLVGGQYNEQFF. CDR3 coding DNA: TGCGCCAGCAGCTTGGTTGGCGGGCAGTACAATGAGCAGTTCTTC.

The chain couples TRBV28 to TRBJ2-1; 7 bases agree with TRBD1. Germline assignment: CDR1 MDHEN and CDR2 SYDVKM. V lost 5 bases to trimming and J lost 0 bases; unmatched junction nucleotides: 7. The CDR3 loop spans 16 amino acids. CDR3 loop: CASSPKTGASYNEQFF. For the CDR3, the DNA is TGTGCCAGCAGTCCGAAAACAGGGGCCTCCTACAATGAGCAGTTCTTC.

The CDR3 DNA reads TGTGCCAGCAGCCCAAGGCTAGCGGGGGGTGGTAATGAGCAGTTCTTC. It encodes CASSPRLAGGGNEQFF. V and J are TRBV7-9 and TRBJ2-1, with 11 bases that match TRBD2. The junction had 10 bases not matched to a gene; V was cut back by 5 bases and J by 7 bases. Germline CDR1 SEHNR, CDR2 FQNEAQ (reference sequence). This CDR3 region has 16 residues. The full variable domain, rest sourced from reference TRBV7-9 and TRBJ2-1, is DTGVSQNPRHKITKRGQNVTFRCDPISEHNRLYWYRQTLGQGPEFLTYFQNEAQLEKSRLLSDRFSAERPKGSFSTLEIQRTEQGDSAMYLCASSPRLAGGGNEQFFGPGTRLTVL.

This rearrangement joins TRBV25-1 to TRBJ2-3; a possible D gene is TRBD1 (5 bases). Trimming removed 3 bases from V and 0 bases from J, with 13 bases in between. Germline CDR1 reads MGHDK; CDR2 reads SYGVNS. The CDR3 totals 16 residues. CDR3: CASSDLQETSTDTQYF. CDR3 DNA: TGTGCCAGCAGTGATTTACAGGAAACTAGCACAGATACGCAGTATTTT.

This rearrangement joins TRBV11-2 to TRBJ2-7, with 9 bases fitting TRBD1. V was pared by 2 bases and J by 2 bases, with 7 bases of the junction left unmatched. The CDR3 runs 16 residues. CDR1 and CDR2 (germline): SGHAT, FQNNGV. Here the CDR3 reads CASSLSTGGNTYEQYF. CDR3 coding DNA: TGTGCCAGCAGCTTAAGTACAGGGGGCAACACCTACGAGCAGTACTTC.

V gene TRBV14 combines with J gene TRBJ1-1; tentative D call: TRBD1 (6 bases). This CDR3 spans 13 amino acids. Trimming removed 2 bases from V and 7 bases from J, with 11 bases in between. In germline, CDR1 is SGHDN, CDR2 FVKESK. CDR3 sequence (DNA): TGTGCCAGCAGCCAATTTGTCAGGGGTGAAGCTTTCTTT. Translating gives CASSQFVRGEAFF.